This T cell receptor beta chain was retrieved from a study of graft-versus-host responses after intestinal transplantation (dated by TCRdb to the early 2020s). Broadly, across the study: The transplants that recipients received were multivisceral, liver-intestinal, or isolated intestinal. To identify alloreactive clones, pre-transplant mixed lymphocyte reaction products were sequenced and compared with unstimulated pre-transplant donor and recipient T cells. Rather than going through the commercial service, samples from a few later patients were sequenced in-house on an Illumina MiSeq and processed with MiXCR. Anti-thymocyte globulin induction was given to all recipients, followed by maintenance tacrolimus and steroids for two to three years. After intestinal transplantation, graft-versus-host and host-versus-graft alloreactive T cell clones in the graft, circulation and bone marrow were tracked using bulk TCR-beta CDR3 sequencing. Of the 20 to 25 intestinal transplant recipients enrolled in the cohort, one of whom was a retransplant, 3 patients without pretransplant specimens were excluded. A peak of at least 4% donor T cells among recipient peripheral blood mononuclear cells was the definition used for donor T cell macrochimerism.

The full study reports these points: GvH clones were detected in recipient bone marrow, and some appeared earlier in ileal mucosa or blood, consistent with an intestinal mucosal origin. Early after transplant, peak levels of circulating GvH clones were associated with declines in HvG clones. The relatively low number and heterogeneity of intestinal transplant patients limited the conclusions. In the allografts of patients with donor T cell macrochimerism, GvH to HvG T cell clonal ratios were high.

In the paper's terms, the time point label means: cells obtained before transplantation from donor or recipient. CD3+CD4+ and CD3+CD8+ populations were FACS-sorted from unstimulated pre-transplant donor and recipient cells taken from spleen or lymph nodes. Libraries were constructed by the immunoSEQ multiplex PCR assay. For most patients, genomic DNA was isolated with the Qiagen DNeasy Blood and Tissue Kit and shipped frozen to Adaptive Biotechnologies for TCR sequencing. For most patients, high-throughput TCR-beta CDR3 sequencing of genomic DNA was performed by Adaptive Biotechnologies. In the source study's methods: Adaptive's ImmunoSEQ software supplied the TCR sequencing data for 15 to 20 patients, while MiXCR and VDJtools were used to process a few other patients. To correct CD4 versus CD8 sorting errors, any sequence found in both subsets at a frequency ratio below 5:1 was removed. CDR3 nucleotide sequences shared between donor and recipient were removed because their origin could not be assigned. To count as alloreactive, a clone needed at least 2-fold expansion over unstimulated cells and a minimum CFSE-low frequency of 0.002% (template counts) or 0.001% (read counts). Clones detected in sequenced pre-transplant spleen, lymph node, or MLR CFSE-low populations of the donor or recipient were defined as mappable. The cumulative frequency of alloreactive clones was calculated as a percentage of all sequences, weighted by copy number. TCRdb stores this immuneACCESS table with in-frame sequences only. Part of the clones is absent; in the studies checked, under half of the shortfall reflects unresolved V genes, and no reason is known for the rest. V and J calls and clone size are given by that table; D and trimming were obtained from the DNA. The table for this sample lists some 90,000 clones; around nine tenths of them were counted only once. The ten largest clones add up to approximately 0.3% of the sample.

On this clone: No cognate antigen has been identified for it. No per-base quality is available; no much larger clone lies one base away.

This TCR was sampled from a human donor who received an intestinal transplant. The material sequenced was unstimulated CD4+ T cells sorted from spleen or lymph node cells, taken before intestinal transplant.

The CDR3 corresponds to CASRQAGLAQTYEQYF. Here is the DNA: TGTGCCAGCAGACAAGCCGGACTAGCTCAGACCTACGAGCAGTACTTC. The chain is made from TRBV28 and TRBJ2-7; 8 of the junction bases match TRBD2. CDR1 and CDR2, per the germline V gene, are MDHEN and SYDVKM. CDR3 length: 16 amino acids, cysteine to phenylalanine. Only the CDR3 portion is preserved as DNA: 48 bases, with reading frame beginning at the first base. V ends up 6 bases short and J 2 bases short, with an unmatched junction base count of 12.